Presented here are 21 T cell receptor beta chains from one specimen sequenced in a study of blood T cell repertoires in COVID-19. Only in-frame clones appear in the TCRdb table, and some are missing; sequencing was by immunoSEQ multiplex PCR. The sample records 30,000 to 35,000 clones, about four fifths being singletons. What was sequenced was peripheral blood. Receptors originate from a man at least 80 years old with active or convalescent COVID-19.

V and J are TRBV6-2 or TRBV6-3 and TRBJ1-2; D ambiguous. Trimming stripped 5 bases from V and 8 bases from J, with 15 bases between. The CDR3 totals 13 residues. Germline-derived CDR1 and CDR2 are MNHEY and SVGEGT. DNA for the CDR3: TGTGCCAGCAGTGCAGCGTCCGCATGGGGCTACACCTTC. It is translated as CASSAASAWGYTF.

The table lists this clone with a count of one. CDR3 sequence reads: CASADPPTSGIYNEQFF. CDR3 sequence (DNA): TGTGCTAGTGCAGACCCCCCGACTAGCGGGATTTACAATGAGCAGTTCTTC. J is TRBJ2-1 and V is TRBV12-5; the match to TRBD2 covers 11 bases. CDR3 length equals 17 residues. Germline values: CDR1 LGHNT, CDR2 FRNRAP. Trimming at V came to 7 bases and at J to 4 bases, leaving 12 bases not matched to a gene.

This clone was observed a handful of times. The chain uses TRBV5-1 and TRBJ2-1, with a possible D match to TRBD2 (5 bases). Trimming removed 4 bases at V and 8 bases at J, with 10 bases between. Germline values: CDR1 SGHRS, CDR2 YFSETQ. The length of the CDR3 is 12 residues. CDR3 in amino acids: CASSPGNDEQFF. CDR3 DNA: TGCGCCAGCAGCCCCGGGAATGATGAGCAGTTCTTC.

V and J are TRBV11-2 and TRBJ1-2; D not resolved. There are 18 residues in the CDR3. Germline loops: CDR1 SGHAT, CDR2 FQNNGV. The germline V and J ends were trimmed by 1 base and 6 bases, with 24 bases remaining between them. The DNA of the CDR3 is TGTGCCAGCAGCTTAGGGGGAGCGGGTCAGGAAGGCCGCAATGGCTACACCTTC. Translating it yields CASSLGGAGQEGRNGYTF.

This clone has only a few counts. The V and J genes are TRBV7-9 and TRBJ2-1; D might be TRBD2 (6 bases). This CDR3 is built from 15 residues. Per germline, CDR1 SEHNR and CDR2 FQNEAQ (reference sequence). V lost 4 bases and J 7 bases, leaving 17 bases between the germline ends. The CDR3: CASSWGLGPVNEQFF. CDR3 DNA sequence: TGTGCCAGCAGCTGGGGACTTGGCCCGGTTAATGAGCAGTTCTTC.

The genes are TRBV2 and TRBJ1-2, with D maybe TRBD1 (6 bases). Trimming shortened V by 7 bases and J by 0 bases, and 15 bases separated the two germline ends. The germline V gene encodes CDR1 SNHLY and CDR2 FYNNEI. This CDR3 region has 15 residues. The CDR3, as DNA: TGTGCCAGCACCTTCCTGGACAGTTCTAACTATGGCTACACCTTC. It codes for CASTFLDSSNYGYTF.

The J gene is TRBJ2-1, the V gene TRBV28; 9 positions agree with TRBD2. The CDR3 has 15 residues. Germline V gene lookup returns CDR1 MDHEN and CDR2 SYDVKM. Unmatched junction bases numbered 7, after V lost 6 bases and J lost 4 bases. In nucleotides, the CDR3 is TGTGCCAGCAGCATAGCGGGAGAGGAGTACAATGAGCAGTTCTTC. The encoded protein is CASSIAGEEYNEQFF.

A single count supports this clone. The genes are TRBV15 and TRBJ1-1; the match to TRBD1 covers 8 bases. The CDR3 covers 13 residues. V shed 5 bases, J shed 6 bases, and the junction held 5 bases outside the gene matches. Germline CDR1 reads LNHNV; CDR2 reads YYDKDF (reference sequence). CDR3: CATSPTGVAEAFF. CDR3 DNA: TGTGCCACCAGCCCGACAGGGGTTGCTGAAGCTTTCTTT.

The CDR3 loop is CASSHLAGTDTQYF. The CDR3 DNA reads TGCGCCAGCAGCCACCTAGCGGGCACAGATACGCAGTATTTT. The chain has TRBV4-1 and TRBJ2-3; 7 nucleotides align to TRBD2. The V gene end was trimmed by 3 bases and the J gene end by 1 base; junction bases not matched to a gene: 1. CDR1 is MGHRA, CDR2 YSYEKL, per germline. The CDR3 is 14 residues long.

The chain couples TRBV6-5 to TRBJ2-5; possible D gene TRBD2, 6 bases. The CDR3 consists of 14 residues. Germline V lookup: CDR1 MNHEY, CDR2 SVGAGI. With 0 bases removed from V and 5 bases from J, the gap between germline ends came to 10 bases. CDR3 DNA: TGTGCCAGCAGTTACTCGGGGGGTATGGAGACCCAGTACTTC. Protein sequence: CASSYSGGMETQYF.

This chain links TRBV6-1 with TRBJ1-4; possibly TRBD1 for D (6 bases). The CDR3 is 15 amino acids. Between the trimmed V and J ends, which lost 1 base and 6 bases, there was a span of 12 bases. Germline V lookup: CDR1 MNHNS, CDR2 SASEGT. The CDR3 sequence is CASSEEGEFDEKLFF. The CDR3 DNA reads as TGTGCCAGCAGTGAAGAGGGGGAGTTTGATGAAAAACTGTTTTTT.

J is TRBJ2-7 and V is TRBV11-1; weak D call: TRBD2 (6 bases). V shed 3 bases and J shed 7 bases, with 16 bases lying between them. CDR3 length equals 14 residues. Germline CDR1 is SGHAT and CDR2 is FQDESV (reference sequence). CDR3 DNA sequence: TGTGCCAGCAGCTTGAGGACCGCCGCGGGAGAGCAGTACTTC. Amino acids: CASSLRTAAGEQYF.

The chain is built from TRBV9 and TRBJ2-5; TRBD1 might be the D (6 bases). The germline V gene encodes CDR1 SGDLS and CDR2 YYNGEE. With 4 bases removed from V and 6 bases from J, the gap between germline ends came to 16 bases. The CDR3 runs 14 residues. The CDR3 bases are TGTGCCAGCAGCAAGGAACAGGGATGGAAGACCCAGTACTTC. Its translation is CASSKEQGWKTQYF. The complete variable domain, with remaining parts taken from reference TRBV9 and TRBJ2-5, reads DSGVTQTPKHLITATGQRVTLRCSPRSGDLSVYWYQQSLDQGLQFLIQYYNGEERAKGNILERFSAQQFPDLHSELNLSSLELGDSALYFCASSKEQGWKTQYFGPGTRLLVL.

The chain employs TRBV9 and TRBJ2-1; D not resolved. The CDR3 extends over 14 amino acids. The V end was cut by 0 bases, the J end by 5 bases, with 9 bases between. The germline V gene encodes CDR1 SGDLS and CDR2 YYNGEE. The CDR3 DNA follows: TGTGCCAGCAGCGTAGGGGCCTGGGACAATGAGCAGTTCTTC. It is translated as CASSVGAWDNEQFF.

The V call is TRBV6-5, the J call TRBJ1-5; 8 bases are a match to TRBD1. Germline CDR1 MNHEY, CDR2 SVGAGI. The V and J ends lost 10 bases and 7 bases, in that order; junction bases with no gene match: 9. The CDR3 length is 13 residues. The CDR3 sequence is CATEPTGDQPQHF. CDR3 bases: TGTGCCACGGAACCGACAGGGGACCAGCCCCAGCATTTT.

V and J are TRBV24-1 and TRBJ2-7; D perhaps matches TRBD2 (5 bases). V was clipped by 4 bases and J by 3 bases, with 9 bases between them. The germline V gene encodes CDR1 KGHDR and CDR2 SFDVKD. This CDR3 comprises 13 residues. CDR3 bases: TGTGCCACCAGTGACTCACGGGGCTACGAGCAGTACTTC. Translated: CATSDSRGYEQYF.

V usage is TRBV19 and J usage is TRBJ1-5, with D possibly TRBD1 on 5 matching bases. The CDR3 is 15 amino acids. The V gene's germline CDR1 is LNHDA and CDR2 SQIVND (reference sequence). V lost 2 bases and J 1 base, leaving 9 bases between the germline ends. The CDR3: CASSISGGSNQPQHF. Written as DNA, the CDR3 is TGTGCCAGTAGTATATCCGGGGGGAGCAATCAGCCCCAGCATTTT.

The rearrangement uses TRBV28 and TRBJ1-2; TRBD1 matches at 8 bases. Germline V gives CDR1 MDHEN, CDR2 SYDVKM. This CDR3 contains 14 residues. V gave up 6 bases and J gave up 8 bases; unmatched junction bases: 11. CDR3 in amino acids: CASSRPGQVYGYTF. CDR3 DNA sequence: TGTGCCAGCAGCCGACCGGGACAGGTATACGGCTACACCTTC.

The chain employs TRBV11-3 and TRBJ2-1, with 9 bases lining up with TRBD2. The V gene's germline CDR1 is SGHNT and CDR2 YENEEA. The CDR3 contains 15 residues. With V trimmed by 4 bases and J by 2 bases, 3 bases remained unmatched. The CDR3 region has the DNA TGTGCCAGCAGCTCGTTAGCGGGGGCCTACAATGAGCAGTTCTTC. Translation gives CASSSLAGAYNEQFF.

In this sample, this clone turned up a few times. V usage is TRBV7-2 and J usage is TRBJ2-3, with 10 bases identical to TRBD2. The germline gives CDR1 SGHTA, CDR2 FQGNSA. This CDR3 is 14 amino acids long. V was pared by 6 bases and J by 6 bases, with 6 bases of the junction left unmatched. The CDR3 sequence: CASRSGRASDTQYF. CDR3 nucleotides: TGTGCCAGCAGAAGCGGGAGGGCCTCCGATACGCAGTATTTT.

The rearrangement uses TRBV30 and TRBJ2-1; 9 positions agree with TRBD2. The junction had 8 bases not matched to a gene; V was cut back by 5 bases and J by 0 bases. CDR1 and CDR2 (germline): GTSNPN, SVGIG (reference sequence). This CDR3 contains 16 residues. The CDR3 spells CAWRGRALSSYNEQFF. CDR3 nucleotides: TGTGCCTGGCGCGGGAGGGCCTTAAGCTCCTACAATGAGCAGTTCTTC. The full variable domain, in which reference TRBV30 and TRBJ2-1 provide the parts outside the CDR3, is SQTIHQWPATLVQPVGSPLSLECTVEGTSNPNLYWYRQAAGRGLQLLFYSVGIGQISSEVPQNLSASRPQDRQFILSSKKLLLSDSGFYLCAWRGRALSSYNEQFFGPGTRLTVL.